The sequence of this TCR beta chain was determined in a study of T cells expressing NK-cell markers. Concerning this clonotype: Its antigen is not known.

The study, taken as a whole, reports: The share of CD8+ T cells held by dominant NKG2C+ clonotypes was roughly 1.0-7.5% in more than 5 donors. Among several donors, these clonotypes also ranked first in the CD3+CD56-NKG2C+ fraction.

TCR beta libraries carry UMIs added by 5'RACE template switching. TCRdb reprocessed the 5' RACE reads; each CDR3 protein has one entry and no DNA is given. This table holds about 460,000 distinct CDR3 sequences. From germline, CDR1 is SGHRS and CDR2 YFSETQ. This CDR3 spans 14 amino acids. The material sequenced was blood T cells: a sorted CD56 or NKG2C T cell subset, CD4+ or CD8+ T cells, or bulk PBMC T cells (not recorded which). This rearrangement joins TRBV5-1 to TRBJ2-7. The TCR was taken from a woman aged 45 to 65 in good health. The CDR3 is CASSSTGRSYEQYF. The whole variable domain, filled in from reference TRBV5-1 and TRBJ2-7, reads KAGVTQTPRYLIKTRGQQVTLSCSPISGHRSVSWYQQTPGQGLQFLFEYFSETQRNKGNFPGRFSGRQFSNSRSEMNVSTLELGDSALYLCASSSTGRSYEQYFGPGTRLTVT.